This is a list of T cell receptor beta chains from one sample in a study of cytomegalovirus exposure and HLA in healthy donors. TCRdb's copy holds only in-frame clones and misses some; the assay was immunoSEQ multiplex PCR. This table holds about 160,000 clones, roughly nine tenths found once. Material for sequencing was PBMCs. These receptor sequences come from a woman under 40 in good health and CMV-seronegative. Each CDR3 is given with its conserved first and last residue. A D gene is named only where the DNA matches it firmly. Clone size, where shown, is once, few, many, or a class for clones that have expanded.

TRBV7-2,14,once,TRBJ2-1,NA,TGTGCCAGCAGCCTAGGGGGACTGGGCAATGAGCAGTTCTTC,CASSLGGLGNEQFF
TRBV6-6,13,NA,TRBJ1-2,TRBD1,TGTGCCAGCAGCTCGACAGGGTTGGATGGCTACACCTTC,CASSSTGLDGYTF
TRBV11-3,17,NA,TRBJ2-1,TRBD2,TGTGCCAGCAGTCCGTACGGGAGGGGGAGTTTCTACAATGAGCAGTTCTTC,CASSPYGRGSFYNEQFF
TRBV10-3,13,NA,TRBJ1-2,NA,TGTGCCATCAGGGAAGGAACATTCTATGGCTACACCTTC,CAIREGTFYGYTF
TRBV7-2,15,NA,TRBJ2-7,TRBD1,TGTGCCAGCAGCGATTCGACAGGGGGCTCCTACGAGCAGTACTTC,CASSDSTGGSYEQYF
TRBV28,13,many,TRBJ1-5,NA,TGTGCCAGCAGTTTAAACAGGGTTCAGCCCCAGCATTTT,CASSLNRVQPQHF
TRBV28,15,NA,TRBJ2-7,TRBD1,TGTGCCAGCAGTGGTACCGGGACAGGCAGGAGGGAGCAGTACTTC,CASSGTGTGRREQYF
TRBV7-2,14,NA,TRBJ2-7,TRBD1,TGTGCCAGCAGCTTCGGGACAGGTACCTACGAGCAGTACTTC,CASSFGTGTYEQYF
TRBV29-1,13,NA,TRBJ2-7,NA,TGCAGCGTTTGTGGTGATAGCTCCTACGAGCAGTACTTC,CSVCGDSSYEQYF
TRBV10-3,14,NA,TRBJ1-6,NA,TGTGCCATCAGTGACCAGGGACCACGGTCACCCCTCCACTTT,CAISDQGPRSPLHF
TRBV27,14,NA,TRBJ2-1,NA,TGTGCCAGCAGTTTATCGGGGCCCTACAATGAGCAGTTCTTC,CASSLSGPYNEQFF
TRBV7-2,15,NA,TRBJ2-7,TRBD1,TGTGCCAGCAGCTTCGACAGGGGAGTAGTCTACGAGCAGTACTTC,CASSFDRGVVYEQYF
TRBV27,15,NA,TRBJ2-5,TRBD2,TGTGCCAGCAGATACCGGACTAGCGGGGTTGAGACCCAGTACTTC,CASRYRTSGVETQYF
TRBV7-9,17,NA,TRBJ1-1,NA,TGTGCCAGCAGCTTAGTGGGGGTTGAGGAGGGGAACACTGAAGCTTTCTTT,CASSLVGVEEGNTEAFF
TRBV28,16,NA,TRBJ2-5,NA,TGTGCCAGCAGTTTAAACACCCTCCCAGGGGCTGAGACCCAGTACTTC,CASSLNTLPGAETQYF
TRBV5-6,13,NA,TRBJ2-2,TRBD1,TGTGCCAGCAGTCCGACAGGGACCGGGGAGCTGTTTTTT,CASSPTGTGELFF
TRBV28,14,NA,TRBJ2-5,TRBD2,TGTGCCAGCAGTCTAGGGATTACGGGGGGGACCCAGTACTTC,CASSLGITGGTQYF
TRBV7-2,16,once,TRBJ1-1,TRBD1,TGTGCCAGCAGCGAAGAGAGATTCGCAGGGGGGACTGAAGCTTTCTTT,CASSEERFAGGTEAFF
TRBV27,14,once,TRBJ2-7,NA,TGTGCCAGCAGTTCCGATACCGGGGGCTACGAGCAGTACTTC,CASSSDTGGYEQYF
TRBV7-6,17,NA,TRBJ2-1,NA,TGTGCCAGCAGCTTAGATCAGGGGAACGGGGAGGACAATGAGCAGTTCTTC,CASSLDQGNGEDNEQFF
TRBV5-6,13,NA,TRBJ1-2,NA,TGTGCCAGCAGCTTATGGGGAACCTATGGCTACACCTTC,CASSLWGTYGYTF
TRBV19,13,NA,TRBJ1-5,TRBD1,TGTGCCAGTAGCCCGGACAGGGTTCAGCCCCAGCATTTT,CASSPDRVQPQHF
TRBV5-6,19,NA,TRBJ2-7,TRBD2,TGTGCCAGCAGGAACCGGGGAGCGGGGGGTTCCTCGTCGACCTACGAGCAGTACTTC,CASRNRGAGGSSSTYEQYF
TRBV27,14,NA,TRBJ2-2,NA,TGTGCCAGCAGCGAGGCGGGGAACACCGGGGAGCTGTTTTTT,CASSEAGNTGELFF
TRBV9,17,once,TRBJ1-6,TRBD1,TGTGCCAGCAGCGTAGCGGGACAGGGGATGGGGAATTCACCCCTCCACTTT,CASSVAGQGMGNSPLHF
TRBV2,13,NA,TRBJ2-7,NA,TGTGCCAGCAGTGAGGACAGTACCTACGAGCAGTACTTC,CASSEDSTYEQYF
TRBV6-1,14,NA,TRBJ2-7,TRBD1,TGTGCCAGCAGTGGCCGGGACAGGGCTTACGAGCAGTACTTC,CASSGRDRAYEQYF
TRBV7-8,11,few,TRBJ2-7,NA,TGTGCCAGCAGCTATGGAGACGAGCAGTACTTC,CASSYGDEQYF
TRBV7-6,14,NA,TRBJ2-5,NA,TGTGCCAGCCGACCCCAATGGGGGAAAGAGACCCAGTACTTC,CASRPQWGKETQYF
TRBV7-9,15,NA,TRBJ2-3,NA,TGTGCCAGCAGCCCGCCGGGACGGAACACAGATACGCAGTATTTT,CASSPPGRNTDTQYF